This note documents a single TCR beta chain sequence. This CDR3 is 12 amino acids long. The germline V gene encodes CDR1 SQVTM and CDR2 ANQGSEA. The sample belongs to a study of T cell changes during pregnancy in multiple sclerosis. Using immunoSEQ multiplex PCR, the repertoire was profiled, and TCRdb retains in-frame clones only, with some absent. The data contain about 130,000 clones, about 96% of them singletons. The origin of this receptor is a female donor with multiple sclerosis, enrolled in a pregnancy study. The sample here was peripheral blood, taken after pregnancy. The J gene is TRBJ2-5, the V gene TRBV29-1; perhaps TRBD2 as D (5 bases). The DNA end favors TRBJ2-7, so the J call may be wrong. The CDR3 sequence is CSVTGNSYEQYF. The DNA for the CDR3 is TGCAGCGTCACCGGGAACTCCTACGAGCAGTACTTC.